These 4 T cell receptor beta chains were sequenced from one sample in a study of regulatory T cells in long-lasting Graves disease. Libraries of TCR beta came from iRepertoire HTBI primers plus Arm-PCR of CDR3 regions. TCRdb recomputed calls from the multiplex PCR reads with MiXCR, one row per CDR3 protein. Counted here are about 460,000 distinct CDR3 sequences, around a fifth occurring once; the ten biggest clones make up 10% to 15%. Described time point: persistent/refractory GD, antithyroid drugs over 5 years with positive TRAb. Scientists built the TCR library using RNA that was extracted from PBMCs. Here the sequenced sample was peripheral blood mononuclear cells (PBMCs), taken when the disease was refractory, from a patient treated with antithyroid drugs. Receptor source: a female donor with Graves disease.

This clonotype was detected ten times or more. The gene calls are TRBV2 and TRBJ1-1, with unresolved D. Germline V CDR1 and CDR2: SNHLY, FYNNEI. Trimming left V 3 bases short and J 2 bases short, with 10 bases between. This CDR3 contains 14 residues. CDR3 amino acids: CASSELRVNTEAFF. CDR3 coding DNA: TGTGCCAGCAGTGAGTTGCGGGTTAACACTGAAGCTTTCTTT.

This clonotype was counted only a few times. The gene calls are TRBV5-6 and TRBJ2-5; TRBD2 is a possible D gene (5 bases). V lost 1 base, J lost 1 base, and 11 bases lay in between. This CDR3 spans 15 amino acids. Looked up from germline, CDR1 is SGHDT and CDR2 is YYEEEE. CDR3: CASSLRGRIQETQYF. The CDR3 bases are TGTGCCAGCAGCTTGCGAGGGCGGATCCAAGAGACCCAGTACTTC.

V gene TRBV7-2 combines with J gene TRBJ1-1; 8 bases are a match to TRBD1. CDR3 length: 15 amino acids. Germline V gives CDR1 SGHTA, CDR2 FQGNSA. The ends lost 6 bases at V and 0 bases at J; junction bases unmatched: 6. In nucleotides, the CDR3 is TGTGCCAGCAGACGCGACAGGGGCGTGAACACTGAAGCTTTCTTT. This gives the protein CASRRDRGVNTEAFF.

Many counts were recorded for this clonotype. The rearrangement links TRBV19 to TRBJ1-6; D uncertain. CDR1 is LNHDA and CDR2 is SQIVND in the germline V gene (reference sequence). The CDR3 sequence is 13 residues long. V lost 5 bases, J lost 10 bases, and 12 bases lay in between. The chain's CDR3 is CASSLADESPLHF. The CDR3 DNA reads as TGTGCCAGTAGTCTAGCAGATGAGTCACCCCTCCACTTT.